This is a list of T cell receptor beta chains from one sample in a study of shared clonotypes between healthy human individuals. Libraries were prepared by immunoSEQ multiplex PCR; TCRdb keeps only in-frame clonotypes and omits some of them. The data show around 2.5 million clones, 80% to 95% seen once. Source material: naive CD4+ T cells from PBMCs. These receptors all come from a man aged 18 to 29 in good health. Some clones in this sample may be carry-over from other donors' samples. Each CDR3 is given with its conserved first and last residue. The order of the fields is V gene, clone size, J gene, D gene, CDR3 DNA, CDR3 protein. D genes are given only for firm matches. Clone size is shown for a subset of rows, as once, few, many or a class of expanded clone.

>TRBV18|.|TRBJ1-1|.
TGTGCCAGCTCACCCTCCCGGACAGCTAAAGCTTTCTTT
CASSPSRTAKAFF
>TRBV11-2|.|TRBJ2-7|.
TGTGCCAGCAGCCGAACTAGCACCGACTCCTACGAGCAGTACTTC
CASSRTSTDSYEQYF
>TRBV13|.|TRBJ2-4|TRBD2
TGTGCCAGCAGCTGGGCTAGCGGGAAGGGCAAAAACATTCAGTACTTC
CASSWASGKGKNIQYF
>TRBV6-6|.|TRBJ2-7|.
TGTGCCAGCAGTTACGGCGGACTCTACGAGCAGTACTTC
CASSYGGLYEQYF
>TRBV7-8|once|TRBJ1-1|.
TGTGCCAGCAGCTTATCACTCGGAGACACTGAAGCTTTCTTT
CASSLSLGDTEAFF
>TRBV28|.|TRBJ2-5|TRBD2
TGTGCCAGCAGACTAGCGGGAGGGCAAGAGACCCAGTACTTC
CASRLAGGQETQYF
>TRBV7-2|.|TRBJ1-2|.
TGTGCCAGCAGCTTAGACCCAGGCCACTATGGCTACACCTTC
CASSLDPGHYGYTF
>TRBV30|.|TRBJ1-1|.
TGTGCCTGGAGTGTACGGGGCGGTCTGAACACTGAAGCTTTCTTT
CAWSVRGGLNTEAFF
>TRBV11-2|.|TRBJ1-1|TRBD1
TGTGCCAGCAGCCCCCAAACAGGGGAGGGCGTAGCTTTCTTT
CASSPQTGEGVAFF
>TRBV6-5|.|TRBJ1-5|.
TGTGCCAGCAGGCCGGGCCCGAGCAATCAGCCCCAGCATTTT
CASRPGPSNQPQHF
>TRBV11-3|.|TRBJ2-3|.
TGTGCCAGCAGCCCCGGACTTTCGGCAGATACGCAGTATTTT
CASSPGLSADTQYF
>TRBV5-1|.|TRBJ2-5|TRBD2
TGCGCCAGCAGGCCCGGGACTAGCGTCGAAGAGGGGGAGACCCAGTACTTC
CASRPGTSVEEGETQYF
>TRBV28|.|TRBJ2-6|TRBD1
TGTGCCAGCAGTTCCCCGGGACAGGGGGCGGTTCGGACTTTC
CASSSPGQGAVRTF
>TRBV4-1|.|TRBJ1-1|.
TGCGCCAGCGCCCGTGGGTCGGCGAACACTGAAGCTTTCTTT
CASARGSANTEAFF
>TRBV5-1|.|TRBJ1-2|TRBD1
TGCGCCAGCAGCACGGAACAGGGGGCCTATGGCTACACCTTC
CASSTEQGAYGYTF
>TRBV7-9|.|TRBJ2-1|TRBD2
TGTGCCAGCAGCCCTCAAAGGAACCCGACTAGCGGACGATCCAATGAGCAGTTCTTC
CASSPQRNPTSGRSNEQFF
>TRBV19|.|TRBJ2-2|TRBD1
TGTGCCAGTAGGGGGCCTAGGGGGCCTAACACCGGGGAGCTGTTTTTT
CASRGPRGPNTGELFF
>TRBV10-1|few|TRBJ1-1|.
TGCGCCAGCAGTGAAGGTGGACAGTTGGGGACTGAAGCTTTCTTT
CASSEGGQLGTEAFF
>TRBV15|.|TRBJ2-3|TRBD1
TGTGCCACCAGCCCCCGGGACAGGGGGGTAGATACGCAGTATTTT
CATSPRDRGVDTQYF
>TRBV7-6|.|TRBJ1-1|.
TGTGCCAGCAGCAGGGGGGAGGGAACCACTGAAGCTTTCTTT
CASSRGEGTTEAFF
>TRBV7-7|.|TRBJ2-3|.
TGTGCCAGCAGCTTAGACCCTATTACAGATACGCAGTATTTT
CASSLDPITDTQYF
>TRBV5-4|.|TRBJ2-1|TRBD2
TGTGCCAGCACCTCAGCGGGAGGCTCCTACAATGAGCAGTTCTTC
CASTSAGGSYNEQFF
>TRBV6-6|.|TRBJ2-5|TRBD2
TGTGCCAGCAGTACACCTCGAGCGGGAGGGCTAGAGACCCAGTACTTC
CASSTPRAGGLETQYF
>TRBV6-1|.|TRBJ2-5|.
TGTGCCAGCCGAGGCAGGGTACAAGAGACCCAGTACTTC
CASRGRVQETQYF
>TRBV5-1|.|TRBJ2-1|TRBD2
TGCGCCAGCAGCGACACTAGCGGGAAATACTCCTACAATGAGCAGTTCTTC
CASSDTSGKYSYNEQFF
>TRBV6-5|once|TRBJ2-7|.
TGTGCCAGCAGTTATTCAGGGCTAGGCACCTACGAACAGTACTTC
CASSYSGLGTYEQYF
>TRBV11-2|once|TRBJ2-7|.
TGTGCCAGCAGCTTTAAAGGGACGGCTCTCTCCTACGAGCAGTACTTC
CASSFKGTALSYEQYF
>TRBV27|.|TRBJ1-1|TRBD1
TGTGCCAGCAGTCGTCGCGGGGCGGGACAGACTGAAGCTTTCTTT
CASSRRGAGQTEAFF
>TRBV10-1|.|TRBJ2-2|TRBD2
TGCGCCAGCAGTGTTTCCACGGGGACTACCAACACCGGGGAGCTGTTTTTT
CASSVSTGTTNTGELFF
>TRBV7-8|.|TRBJ1-1|TRBD1
TGTGCCAGCAGCCCGCAGGGGGGGGTGAACACTGAAGCTTTCTTT
CASSPQGGVNTEAFF
>TRBV5-1|.|TRBJ2-1|.
TGCGCCAGCAGCTTGAGGCCAGGGTCCTACAATGAGCAGTTCTTC
CASSLRPGSYNEQFF